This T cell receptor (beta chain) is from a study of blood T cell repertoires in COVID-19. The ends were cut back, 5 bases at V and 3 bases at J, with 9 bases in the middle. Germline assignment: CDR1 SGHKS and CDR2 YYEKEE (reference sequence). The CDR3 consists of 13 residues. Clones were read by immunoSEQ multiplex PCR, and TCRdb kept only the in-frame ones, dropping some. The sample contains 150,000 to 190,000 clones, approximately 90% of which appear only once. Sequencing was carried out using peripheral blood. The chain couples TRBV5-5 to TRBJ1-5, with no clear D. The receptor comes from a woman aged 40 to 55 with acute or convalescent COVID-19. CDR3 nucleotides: TGTGCCAGCAGTCACACAGACAATCAGCCCCAGCATTTT. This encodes CASSHTDNQPQHF.